This is a list of T cell receptor beta chains from one sample in a study of OX40 agonist ivuxolimab in advanced cancers. Clones were sequenced by immunoSEQ multiplex PCR, and TCRdb holds only the in-frame ones, with some missing. Among tens of thousands of clones listed, about 89% were seen once. The sequencing here drew on CD4+ or CD8+ T cells sorted from blood, taken in a trial of the OX40 agonist ivuxolimab. These receptors were collected from an adult with an advanced solid tumor such as melanoma, head and neck, liver or kidney cancer. Both conserved end residues are part of each CDR3. Each record gives: D gene, clone size, CDR3 length, V gene, CDR3 protein. A D gene is named only where the DNA matches it firmly. Expanded clones get a size class; other rows say once, few or many, or leave the size out.

-	-	15	TRBV5-4	CASSLLGSSYNEQFF
-	-	15	TRBV6-1	CASSGIGRLKEKLFF
TRBD1	-	13	TRBV19	CATTGTGTYEQYF
-	-	14	TRBV11-3	CASSLVVGIYEQYF
-	-	14	TRBV10-3	CAISPAGAQETQYF
-	-	13	TRBV30	CAWTQRAGNTIYF
-	once	13	TRBV6-1	CASSEHSNQPQHF
-	once	13	TRBV2	CASSGEGVQPQHF
-	-	15	TRBV19	CASRQGGLGNSPLHF
-	-	15	TRBV18	CASSPPTPAVGTQYF
TRBD2	few	15	TRBV19	CASSILAGVWNEQFF
TRBD2	-	15	TRBV11-3	CASSSLASSTDTQYF
TRBD2	-	18	TRBV7-2	CASSLPRGLAGLQETQYF